The TCR beta chain under discussion was sequenced for a study of control samples from healthy donors and cancer patients. The method was immunoSEQ multiplex PCR; TCRdb's version includes in-frame clones alone and lacks a portion of them. The data show 98,000 or so clones, about four fifths seen once. The V and J ends lost 4 bases and 6 bases respectively, with 14 bases between them. The CDR3 runs 13 residues. Looked up from germline, CDR1 is SGHRS and CDR2 is YFSETQ. The specimen sequenced was blood. The gene calls are TRBV5-1 and TRBJ2-7; D gene ambiguous. This clonotype originated in a man in his sixties in good health. Written as DNA, the CDR3 is TGCGCCAGCAGCCCGGACGGCCTCGCCGAGCAGTACTTC. Translation gives CASSPDGLAEQYF.